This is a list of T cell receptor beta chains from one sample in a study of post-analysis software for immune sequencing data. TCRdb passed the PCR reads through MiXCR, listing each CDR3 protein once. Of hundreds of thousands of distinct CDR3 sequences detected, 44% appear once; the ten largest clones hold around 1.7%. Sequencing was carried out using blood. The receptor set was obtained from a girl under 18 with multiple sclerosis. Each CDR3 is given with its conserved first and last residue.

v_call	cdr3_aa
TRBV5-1	CASSLGAGTDYGYTF
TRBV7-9	CATRVRGGNIQYF
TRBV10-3	CAITRRGTSESTDTQYF
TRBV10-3	CAISEADRRADTQYF
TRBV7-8	CASSSDPLDFSLGSNQPQHF
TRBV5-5	CASSLSRMYEQYF
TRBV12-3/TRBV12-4	CASSFFRTGLGETQYF
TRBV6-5	CASSKGQNYGYTF
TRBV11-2	CASSLLGGTYEQYF
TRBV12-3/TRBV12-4	CASSSDRVGTGELFF
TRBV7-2	CASSLVPENYGYTF
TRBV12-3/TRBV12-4	CASTLRALGEKLFF
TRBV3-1	CASSGTSLEETQYF
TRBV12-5	CASADLSNQPQHF
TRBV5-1	CASSLGDANQPQHF
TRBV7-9	CASKTGQLYNEQFF
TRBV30	CAWERPGNEQFF